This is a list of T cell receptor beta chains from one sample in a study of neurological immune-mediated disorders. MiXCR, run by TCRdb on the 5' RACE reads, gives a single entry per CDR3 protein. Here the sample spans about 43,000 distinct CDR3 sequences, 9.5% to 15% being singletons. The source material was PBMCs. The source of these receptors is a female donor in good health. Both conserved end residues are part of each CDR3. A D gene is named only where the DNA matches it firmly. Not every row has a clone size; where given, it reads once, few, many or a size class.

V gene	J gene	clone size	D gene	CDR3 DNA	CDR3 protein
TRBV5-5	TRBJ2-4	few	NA	TGTGCCAGCAGCCTGGGGCCGCAGCAAAAAAACATTCAGTACTTC	CASSLGPQQKNIQYF
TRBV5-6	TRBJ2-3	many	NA	TGTGCCAGCAGCCAGGAGGGGGGCGCTTGGGCAGATACGCAGTATTTT	CASSQEGGAWADTQYF
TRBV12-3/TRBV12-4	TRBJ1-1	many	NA	TGTGCCAGCAGTTTACAATCAGGACTCGGGACTGAAGCTTTCTTT	CASSLQSGLGTEAFF
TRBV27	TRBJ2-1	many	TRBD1	TGTGCCAGCAGTCCCACGGGACAGGAAGGCAATGAGCAGTTCTTC	CASSPTGQEGNEQFF
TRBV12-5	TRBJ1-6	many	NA	TGTGCTAGTGGCCAAACTTGGGGCTCCTATAATTCACCCCTCCACTTT	CASGQTWGSYNSPLHF
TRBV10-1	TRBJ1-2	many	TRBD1	TGCGCCAGCAGCCGTGACAGGGTTTCTGGCTACACCTTC	CASSRDRVSGYTF
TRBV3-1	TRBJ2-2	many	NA	TGTGCCAGCAGCACCCTTATCAACACCGGGGAGCTGTTTTTT	CASSTLINTGELFF
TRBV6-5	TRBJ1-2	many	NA	TGTGCCAGCAGAAGCACAGGAATTCTCTATGGCTACACCTTC	CASRSTGILYGYTF
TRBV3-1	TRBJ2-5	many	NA	TGTGCCAGCAGCCTTGGATTAGGGGGGGCCTACCAAGAGACCCAGTACTTC	CASSLGLGGAYQETQYF
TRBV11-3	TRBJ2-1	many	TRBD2	TGTGCCAGCAGCTCAGGGGTTACGAGTAGCGGGATTGAGCAGTTCTTC	CASSSGVTSSGIEQFF
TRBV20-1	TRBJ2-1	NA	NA	TGCAGTGCTATAGTGTCAGGCAATGAACAGTTCTTC	CSAIVSGNEQFF
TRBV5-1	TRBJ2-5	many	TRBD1	TGCGCCAGCAGCCAGACAGGGGTGGGGGAGACCCAGTACTTC	CASSQTGVGETQYF
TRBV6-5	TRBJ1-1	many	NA	TGTGCCAGCAGTTATGGCCAGACGACGACTGAAGCTTTCTTT	CASSYGQTTTEAFF
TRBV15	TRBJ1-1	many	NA	TGTGCCACCAGCAGAGATTTCACGGGTGGGGCTTTCTTT	CATSRDFTGGAFF
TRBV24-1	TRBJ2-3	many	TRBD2	TGTGCCACCGGACTAGCGGGAGGGACAGATACGCAGTATTTT	CATGLAGGTDTQYF
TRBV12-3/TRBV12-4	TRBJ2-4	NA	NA	TGTGCCAGCACCCCGGGGGGCCTCGTAACCATTCAGTACTTC	CASTPGGLVTIQYF
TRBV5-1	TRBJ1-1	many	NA	TGCGCCAGCAGCCTCAGATCGGAGATGAACACTGAAGCTTTCTTT	CASSLRSEMNTEAFF
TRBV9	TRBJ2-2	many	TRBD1	TGTGCCAGCAGCGGGGACAGGGGGCTGGCGGGGGAGCTGTTTTTT	CASSGDRGLAGELFF
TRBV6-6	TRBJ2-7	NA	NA	TGTGCCAGCAGTTACGGGACGTCAACCTACGAGCAGTACTTC	CASSYGTSTYEQYF
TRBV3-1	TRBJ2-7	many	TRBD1	TGTGCCAGCAGCCAAGAATTAGGACAGGGCCCCTACGAGCAGTACTTC	CASSQELGQGPYEQYF
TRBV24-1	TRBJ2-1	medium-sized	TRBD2	TGTGCCACCAGTGATGCAACTAGCGGGGTAGTCTACAATGAGCAGTTCTTC	CATSDATSGVVYNEQFF
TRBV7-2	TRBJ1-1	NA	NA	TGTGCCAGCCCCCGGGTGGTTTCTTCTGAAGCTTTCTTT	CASPRVVSSEAFF
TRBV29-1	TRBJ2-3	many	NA	TGCAGCGTTGAGAGGGGGGCAGGCACAGATACGCAGTATTTT	CSVERGAGTDTQYF
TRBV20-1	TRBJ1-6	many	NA	TGCAGTGCCGAACCCCGGGGGTTTAATTCACCCCTCCACTTT	CSAEPRGFNSPLHF
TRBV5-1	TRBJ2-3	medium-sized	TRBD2	TGCGCCAGCAGCTCCTCTGTGGGAGCGGGAGGGAGAGATACGCAGTATTTT	CASSSSVGAGGRDTQYF
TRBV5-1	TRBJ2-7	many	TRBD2	TGCGCCAGCAGCGAGGGGACTAGCGGTCCCTACGAGCAGTACTTC	CASSEGTSGPYEQYF
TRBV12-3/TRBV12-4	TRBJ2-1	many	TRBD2	TGTGCCAGCAGCCCACTAGCGGGGGAGCAGTTCTTC	CASSPLAGEQFF
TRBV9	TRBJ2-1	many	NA	TGTGCCAGCAGCGAACGGGACAGCGGGGTTGAGCAGTTCTTC	CASSERDSGVEQFF
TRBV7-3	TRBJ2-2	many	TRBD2	TGTGCCAGCGAGGGGGGACCCCCTCGGGCTAGCGGGAGTACGCTGAACACCGGGGAGCTGTTTTTT	CASEGGPPRASGSTLNTGELFF
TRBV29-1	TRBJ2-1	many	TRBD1	TGCAGCGTTAACAGGGGATTCTCCTACAATGAGCAGTTCTTC	CSVNRGFSYNEQFF
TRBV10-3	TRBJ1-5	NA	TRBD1	TGTGCCATCAGTGATCCGGGACAGAATCAGCCCCAGCATTTT	CAISDPGQNQPQHF
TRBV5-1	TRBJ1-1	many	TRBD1	TGTGCCAGCAGTTTAAGACAGGGACTTACTGAAGCTTTCTTT	CASSLRQGLTEAFF
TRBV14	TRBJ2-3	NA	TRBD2	TGTGCCAGCAGCCAAGCCGGGACTAGGGATACGCAGTATTTT	CASSQAGTRDTQYF
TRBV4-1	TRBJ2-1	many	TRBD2	TGCGCCAGCAGCCACCCGGACGGGGTTGGCGGGGGACCCGGGGATGAGCAGTTCTTC	CASSHPDGVGGGPGDEQFF
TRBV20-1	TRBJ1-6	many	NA	TGCAGTGCTAGAGATCGTTCCACCAATTCACCCCTCCACTTT	CSARDRSTNSPLHF
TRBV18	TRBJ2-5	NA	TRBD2	TGTGCCAGCTCACCGCCGGGACTAGCGGGGGGTAAAGAGACCCAGTACTTC	CASSPPGLAGGKETQYF
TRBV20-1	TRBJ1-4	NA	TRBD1	TGCAGTGCCCTAGGACAGGGGCCGGAAAAAGTGTTTTTT	CSALGQGPEKVFF
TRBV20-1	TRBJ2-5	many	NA	TGCAGTGCGGACTTTCCGAGGTCCCTCCAAGAGACCCAGTACTTC	CSADFPRSLQETQYF
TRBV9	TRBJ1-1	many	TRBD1	TGTGCCAGCAGCGGACAGGGCTGGGGGAACACTGAAGCTTTCTTT	CASSGQGWGNTEAFF
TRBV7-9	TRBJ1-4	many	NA	TGTGCCAGCAGCCCCCCTTCCGGGGGTGGTGAAAAACTGTTTTTT	CASSPPSGGGEKLFF
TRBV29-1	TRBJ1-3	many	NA	TGCAGCGTTCAGTATTCCTCTGGAAACACCATATATTTT	CSVQYSSGNTIYF
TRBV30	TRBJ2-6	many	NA	TGTGCAAAGGACGGGGTCCGGGCCAACGTCCTGACTTTC	CAKDGVRANVLTF
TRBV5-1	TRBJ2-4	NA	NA	TGCGCCAGCAGCTTGGGGGGCACGGCCGAATACTTC	CASSLGGTAEYF